One sample yielded the 10 T cell receptor beta chains listed below, sequenced in a study of control samples from healthy donors and cancer patients. TCRdb's table, derived via immunoSEQ multiplex PCR, lists solely in-frame clones and lacks some. The sample has tens of thousands of clones; about 89% are singletons. Sample: blood. The receptors stem from a man aged 50 to 60 in good health.

This clone was counted once. The V call is TRBV14, the J call TRBJ2-7; 9 bases are shared with TRBD2. The CDR3 has 15 amino acids. The germline gives CDR1 SGHDN, CDR2 FVKESK. V dropped 1 base and J dropped 3; count of bases not matched to a gene: 4. CDR3 DNA: TGTGCCAGCAGCCAAGGGGGTAGCGGGGGCTACGAGCAGTACTTC. Its protein is CASSQGGSGGYEQYF.

A word on this clone: In the same sample, other DNA sequences code for this CDR3. The chain uses TRBV6-5 and TRBJ1-2, with 7 bases lining up with TRBD1. Germline loops: CDR1 MNHEY, CDR2 SVGAGI. J was trimmed by 4 bases and V by 0 bases; bases with no gene match: 5. The CDR3 is 15 amino acids. This CDR3 reads CASSYSKGGGYGYTF. The CDR3 DNA sequence: TGTGCCAGCAGTTACTCGAAAGGGGGCGGCTATGGCTACACCTTC.

The chain uses TRBV6-4 and TRBJ1-2, with a weak D call TRBD1 (6 bases). CDR1 is MRHNA, CDR2 SNTAGT, per germline. The CDR3 spans 12 residues. Trimming removed 0 bases from V and 9 bases from J, with 8 bases in between. The DNA for the CDR3 is TGTGCCAGCAGTGACTCGAGGGGGAGCTACACCTTC. Its translation is CASSDSRGSYTF.

This clone came up a few times. The chain is built from TRBV2 and TRBJ1-1; 7 bases match TRBD1. This CDR3 is built from 12 residues. Germline CDR1 SNHLY, CDR2 FYNNEI. J was trimmed by 7 bases and V by 5 bases; bases with no gene match: 4. CDR3: CASSLGGNEAFF. The DNA for the CDR3 is TGTGCCAGCAGTTTAGGGGGCAATGAAGCTTTCTTT.

The chain employs TRBV12-3 or TRBV12-4 and TRBJ1-6, with a weak D call TRBD1 (5 bases). This CDR3 spans 13 amino acids. Trimming removed 1 base at V and 15 bases at J, with 13 bases between. The CDR3 DNA follows: TGTGCCAGCAGTTTAGGAGGGACCCTCTACCTCCACTTT. It is translated as CASSLGGTLYLHF.

This sequence joins TRBV6-5 and TRBJ2-5, with a weak D call TRBD1 (6 bases). V lost 5 bases to trimming and J lost 9 bases, with 13 bases between them. This CDR3 has 12 residues. From germline, CDR1 is MNHEY and CDR2 SVGAGI. CDR3 sequence (DNA): TGTGCCAGCAGTCAGGGGAAGGGATCCCAGTACTTC. Translated, it gives CASSQGKGSQYF.

The chain has TRBV10-3 and TRBJ2-2, with D maybe TRBD2 (7 bases). From germline, CDR1 is ENHRY and CDR2 SYGVKD. Trimming pared 8 bases from V and 3 bases from J, leaving 19 bases between. This CDR3 is built from 16 residues. The DNA of the CDR3 is TGTGCCATCGGTGGTGGTGGGGGGGCGGACACCGGGGAGCTGTTTTTT. This encodes CAIGGGGGADTGELFF.

This clone was observed a handful of times. The chain couples TRBV4-3 to TRBJ1-6; the match to TRBD1 covers 7 bases. The J segment lost 4 bases and the V segment lost 1 base, leaving 1 base of the junction unmatched. The CDR3 consists of 15 residues. Germline V lookup: CDR1 LGHNA, CDR2 YSLEER. DNA of the CDR3: TGCGCCAGCAGCCAAGGACAGGGTTATAATTCACCCCTCCACTTT. Amino acids: CASSQGQGYNSPLHF.

This sequence joins TRBV4-1 and TRBJ1-5; D is uncertain. The CDR3 is 16 residues long. CDR1 is MGHRA, CDR2 YSYEKL, per germline. Trimming removed 1 base from V and 2 bases from J, with 12 bases in between. As DNA, the CDR3 is TGCGCCAGCAGCCAAGTGAACCTGGTCGGCAATCAGCCCCAGCATTTT. Encoded protein: CASSQVNLVGNQPQHF.

The chain couples TRBV5-1 to TRBJ2-2, with D uncertain. Germline CDR1 SGHRS, CDR2 YFSETQ. V lost 0 bases and J lost 0, with 9 bases in between. This CDR3 is built from 16 residues. CDR3 coding DNA: TGCGCCAGCAGCTTGGGAGTCTTCGCGAACACCGGGGAGCTGTTTTTT. It is translated as CASSLGVFANTGELFF.